This T cell receptor (beta chain) emerged from a study of T cells in narcolepsy. General study points: Autoreactive HCRT-specific and TRIB2-specific clonotypes were marked in same-patient CSF-versus-blood CD4+ comparisons. Autoreactive clonotypes reportedly recurred in blood of same and different patients, not controls.

Clones were read by immunoSEQ multiplex PCR, and TCRdb kept only the in-frame ones, dropping some. Among 2,000 to 3,000 clones listed, roughly 28% were seen once. This CDR3 is built from 16 residues. The V gene end was trimmed by 4 bases and the J gene end by 6 bases; junction bases not matched to a gene: 11. Comments on this clone: What it binds is not known.

The clonotype was recovered from a human donor with narcolepsy. V gene TRBV7-1 combines with J gene TRBJ2-1; 8 bases map to TRBD2. TRBV7-1 is marked as an open reading frame, function uncertain. The sequenced material came from cultured CD4+ T cells from cerebrospinal fluid. The CDR3 nucleotides are TGTGCCAGCAGCTTAGCGCGGAGCGGGGGAGTCAATGAGCAGTTCTTC. This sequence encodes CASSLARSGGVNEQFF.